This TCR beta chain appears in the sequencing data of a study of post-analysis software for immune sequencing data. Study findings and constraints: Controls showed lower frequencies than patients for four to six TRBV segments, and TRBV5-6, TRBV5-1 and TRBV20-1 were among these.

Unique molecular identifiers were present in the TCR beta cDNA libraries. One entry per CDR3 protein, called by TCRdb with MiXCR from the PCR reads. The table has about 200,000 distinct CDR3 sequences, roughly 28% seen once; the top ten hold about 3.7%. On this clonotype: Its antigen is undetermined.

The germline V gene encodes CDR1 SGHTA and CDR2 FQGNSA. The CDR3 contains 16 residues. V trimming: 5 bases; J trimming: 6 bases; junction bases outside the gene matches: 12. Sequencing was carried out using blood. This receptor was identified in a girl aged 2-17 years with multiple sclerosis. The rearrangement uses TRBV7-2 and TRBJ1-4, with TRBD1 matching 7 bases. CDR3 protein: CASSARQGQYYEKLFF. The DNA for the CDR3 is TGTGCCAGCAGCGCCAGACAGGGACAATATTATGAAAAACTGTTTTTT.